This T cell receptor beta chain appears in the sequencing data of a study of T cell changes during pregnancy in multiple sclerosis. In germline, CDR1 is SNHLY, CDR2 FYNNEI. V lost 3 bases to trimming and J lost 0 bases; unmatched junction nucleotides: 1. The CDR3 covers 14 residues. Here immunoSEQ multiplex PCR was the method, and the copy in TCRdb shows in-frame clones only, minus some. The top ten clones hold around 8.3% of a sample with 40,000 or so clones, around 94% of them seen once. The receptor's source is a female donor with multiple sclerosis, enrolled in a pregnancy study. The starting material was CD8+ T cells from peripheral blood mononuclear cells, obtained in the third trimester of pregnancy. The chain is built from TRBV2 and TRBJ2-7; 8 bases line up with TRBD2. CDR3 coding DNA: TGTGCCAGCAGTGAGAGCGGGGGCTCCTACGAGCAGTACTTC. It translates to CASSESGGSYEQYF.